This TCR beta chain was captured by sequencing in a study of T cell responses to AZD1222 COVID-19 vaccine. Broader study findings: Without day 14 samples, only post-peak T cell repertoires were studied. Donors were mostly white British, more females; clonal diversity possibly underestimated. In the spike-specific TCR repertoire, nearly half reportedly target unmutated variant regions. Only 5 or 6 AZD1222 recipients tested seropositive at baseline.

Repertoires were generated with immunoSEQ multiplex PCR, while TCRdb's copy carries only in-frame clones and drops some. The sample shows more than 55,000 clones, 89% of them seen only once. The V gene lost 1 base and the J gene lost 5 bases, with 9 bases spanning the gap. The CDR3 totals 14 residues. Germline V gives CDR1 SNHLY, CDR2 FYNNEI. Notes on this clone: Antigen specificity is unknown.

Sequenced material: peripheral blood, taken 28 days after the second AZD1222 dose. This clonotype originated in an adult who received the AZD1222 COVID-19 vaccine. The rearrangement links TRBV2 to TRBJ1-3; TRBD1 is a possible D gene (6 bases). The CDR3 loop is CASSEVTGRNTIYF. The CDR3 nucleotides are TGTGCCAGCAGTGAAGTAACAGGGAGAAACACCATATATTTT.